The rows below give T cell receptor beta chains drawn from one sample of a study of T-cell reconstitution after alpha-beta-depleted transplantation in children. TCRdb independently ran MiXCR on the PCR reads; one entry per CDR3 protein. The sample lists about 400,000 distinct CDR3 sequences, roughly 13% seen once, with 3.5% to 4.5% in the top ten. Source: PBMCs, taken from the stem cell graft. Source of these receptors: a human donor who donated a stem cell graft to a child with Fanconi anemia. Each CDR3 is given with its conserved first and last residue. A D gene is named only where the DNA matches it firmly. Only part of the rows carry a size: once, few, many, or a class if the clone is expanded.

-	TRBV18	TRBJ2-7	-	CASSTQRTQGGEQYF	TGTGCCAGCTCAACACAAAGGACACAGGGCGGCGAGCAGTACTTC
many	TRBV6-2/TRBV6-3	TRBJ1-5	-	CASSQGEGQPQHF	TGTGCCAGCAGCCAGGGAGAAGGTCAGCCCCAGCATTTT
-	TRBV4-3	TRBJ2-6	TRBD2	CASSLLAVQQSSGANVLTF	TGCGCCAGCAGCTTACTAGCGGTCCAACAATCTTCCGGGGCCAACGTCCTGACTTTC
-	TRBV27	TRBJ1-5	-	CASSYRGKGPQHF	TGTGCCAGCAGTTATCGGGGCAAAGGGCCCCAGCATTTT
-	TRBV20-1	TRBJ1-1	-	CSASGGALYTEAFF	TGCAGTGCTAGCGGGGGGGCGCTTTACACTGAAGCTTTCTTT
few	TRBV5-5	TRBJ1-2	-	CASSLADNYGYTF	TGTGCCAGCAGCTTGGCCGATAACTATGGCTACACCTTC
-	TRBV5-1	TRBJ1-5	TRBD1	CASSKGPGQGLGQPQHF	TGCGCCAGCAGCAAAGGGCCGGGACAGGGATTGGGTCAGCCCCAGCATTTT
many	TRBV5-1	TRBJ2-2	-	CASSLTSTDTGELFF	TGCGCCAGCAGCCTTACTTCCACGGACACCGGGGAGCTGTTTTTT
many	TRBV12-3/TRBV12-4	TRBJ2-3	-	CASSSITGAATDTQYF	TGTGCCAGCAGTTCAATAACGGGGGCCGCCACAGATACGCAGTATTTT
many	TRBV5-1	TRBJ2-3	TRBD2	CASSLAGTTDTQYF	TGCGCCAGCAGCCTAGCGGGTACCACAGATACGCAGTATTTT
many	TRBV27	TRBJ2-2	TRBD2	CASSASGGATGELFF	TGTGCCAGCAGTGCGAGCGGGGGTGCCACCGGGGAGCTGTTTTTT
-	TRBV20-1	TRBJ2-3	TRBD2	CSARDAGGPTDTQYF	TGCAGTGCTAGGGACGCGGGGGGCCCCACAGATACGCAGTATTTT
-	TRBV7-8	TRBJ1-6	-	CASSPDSSYSPLHF	TGTGCCAGCAGCCCGGACAGTTCCTATTCACCCCTCCACTTT
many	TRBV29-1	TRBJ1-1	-	CSVGQGGEAFF	TGCAGCGTTGGTCAGGGAGGTGAAGCTTTCTTT
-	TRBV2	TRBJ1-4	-	CASSEVSTNEKLFF	TGTGCCAGCAGTGAAGTTTCAACTAATGAAAAACTGTTTTTT
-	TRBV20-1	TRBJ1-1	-	CSAREVGLGPEAFF	TGCAGTGCTAGAGAGGTGGGTTTAGGTCCTGAAGCTTTCTTT
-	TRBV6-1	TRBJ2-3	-	CASSRTTDSDTQYF	TGTGCCAGCAGCCGGACTACCGATTCCGATACGCAGTATTTT
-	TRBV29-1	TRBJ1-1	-	CSGTYPGRTEQAFF	TGCAGCGGTACATATCCGGGACGGACTGAACAAGCTTTCTTT
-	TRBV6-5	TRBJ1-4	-	CASSYSEGPNEKLFF	TGTGCCAGCAGTTACTCGGAGGGCCCTAATGAAAAACTGTTTTTT
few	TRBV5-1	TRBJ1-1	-	CASSLVRQQRNTEAFF	TGCGCCAGCAGCTTGGTTCGACAACAGAGGAACACTGAAGCTTTCTTT
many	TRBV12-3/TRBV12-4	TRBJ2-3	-	CASSLGTPGTDTQYF	TGTGCCAGCAGTTTAGGGACACCCGGCACAGATACGCAGTATTTT
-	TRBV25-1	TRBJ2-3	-	CASRPVGSGTDTQYF	TGTGCCAGCAGGCCGGTTGGCAGTGGCACAGATACGCAGTATTTT
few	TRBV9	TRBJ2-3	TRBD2	CASSVSGGAQYF	TGTGCCAGCAGCGTTTCGGGAGGTGCGCAGTATTTT
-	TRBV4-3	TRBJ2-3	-	CASSQDNRYADTQYF	TGCGCCAGCAGCCAAGATAATAGATACGCAGATACGCAGTATTTT
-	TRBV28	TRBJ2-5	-	CASRGRQETQYF	TGTGCCAGCAGAGGGAGGCAAGAGACCCAGTACTTC
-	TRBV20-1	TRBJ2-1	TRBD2	CSARPGGPGNEQFF	TGCAGTGCTAGACCGGGGGGGCCGGGTAATGAGCAGTTCTTC
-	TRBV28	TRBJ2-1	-	CASRLLDRQFF	TGTGCCAGCAGGCTATTGGACAGACAGTTCTTC
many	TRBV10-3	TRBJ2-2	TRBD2	CAISLKGLAGSNTGELFF	TGTGCCATCAGTTTGAAGGGACTAGCGGGATCGAACACCGGGGAGCTGTTTTTT
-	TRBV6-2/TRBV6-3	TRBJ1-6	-	CATTDRNSPLHF	TGTGCCACCACAGACAGAAATTCACCCCTCCACTTT
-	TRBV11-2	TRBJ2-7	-	CASSVGRNSYEQYF	TGTGCCAGCAGCGTCGGCAGGAATTCCTACGAGCAGTACTTC
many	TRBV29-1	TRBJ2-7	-	CSVARDTYEQYF	TGCAGCGTTGCCAGGGACACCTACGAGCAGTACTTC
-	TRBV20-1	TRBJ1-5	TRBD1	CSARDRGNGQPQHF	TGCAGTGCTAGGGACAGGGGGAACGGTCAGCCCCAGCATTTT
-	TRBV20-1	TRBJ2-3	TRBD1	CSARDTGGALGGINTQYF	TGCAGTGCTAGAGATACAGGGGGCGCCCTGGGTGGAATAAATACGCAGTATTTT
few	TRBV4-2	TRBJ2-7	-	CASSLQGFEQYF	TGTGCCAGCAGCCTCCAAGGATTCGAGCAGTACTTC
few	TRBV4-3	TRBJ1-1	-	CASSPGPYPNTEAFF	TGCGCCAGCAGCCCCGGACCCTACCCCAACACTGAAGCTTTCTTT
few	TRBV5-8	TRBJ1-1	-	CASSLVPIMNTEAFF	TGTGCCAGCAGCTTGGTTCCAATTATGAACACTGAAGCTTTCTTT
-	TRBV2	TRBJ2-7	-	CASRGIGYEQYF	TGTGCCAGCAGAGGGATAGGCTACGAGCAGTACTTC
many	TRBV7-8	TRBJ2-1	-	CASSLVPSYEQFF	TGTGCCAGCAGCTTAGTTCCGTCCTATGAGCAGTTCTTC
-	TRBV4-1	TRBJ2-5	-	CASSQILTVILPETQYF	TGCGCCAGCAGCCAGATCTTGACAGTCATCCTTCCAGAGACCCAGTACTTC
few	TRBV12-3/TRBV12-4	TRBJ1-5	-	CASSFGLNKHF	TGTGCCAGCAGTTTTGGGCTGAATAAGCATTTT
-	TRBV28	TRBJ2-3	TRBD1	CASSLTGFGDTQYF	TGTGCCAGCAGTCTGACAGGGTTCGGCGATACGCAGTATTTT